Sequencing of this T cell receptor (beta chain) was carried out in a study of beta chain features in type 1 diabetes. Across the whole study: Researchers looked at 95 million to 140 million sorted cells across all samples. Points from the study as a whole: For Type 1 diabetes patients, all four CD4+ subsets carried TCRB CDR3s that were moderately but significantly shorter.

This clone turned up a few times. Its antigen is currently unknown. Sequenced material consisted of expressed TCRB transcripts (all of the isolated RNA was reverse transcribed). Sequenced by immunoSEQ multiplex PCR; TCRdb stores in-frame clones only, minus some. The sample has roughly 340,000 clones, around 12% seen once. The CDR3 contains 17 residues. Germline V gene lookup returns CDR1 MGHRA and CDR2 YSYEKL. With 1 base clipped from V and 6 bases from J, the junction kept 7 bases outside the gene matches. The rearrangement joins TRBV4-1 to TRBJ2-1; 12 bases line up with TRBD2. The TCR was taken from a woman aged 18-29 years with type 1 diabetes. The sample taken for sequencing was naive CD4+ T cells from blood. CDR3 protein: CASSQVERLAGVNEQFF. The CDR3 DNA is TGCGCCAGCAGCCAAGTTGAGAGACTAGCGGGAGTCAATGAGCAGTTCTTC.